This T cell receptor (beta chain) was identified in a study of blood T cell repertoires in COVID-19. Looked up from germline, CDR1 is GTSNPN and CDR2 is SVGIG (reference sequence). The CDR3 is 16 amino acids. The V end lost 3 bases, the J end lost 8 bases, and 22 bases lay between the germline ends. TCRdb's table, derived via immunoSEQ multiplex PCR, lists solely in-frame clones and lacks some. The table includes a few hundred thousand clones, around 92% detected once. The material sequenced was peripheral blood. This receptor was identified in a man aged 35-49 years with acute or convalescent COVID-19. The rearrangement joins TRBV30 to TRBJ1-4, with a possible D match to TRBD1 (6 bases). CDR3: CAWSQTGKQGREKLFF. CDR3 sequence (DNA): TGTGCCTGGAGCCAAACAGGGAAACAAGGTCGGGAAAAACTGTTTTTT.